This paragraph reports one T cell receptor (beta chain). Its target is unknown. The data are from a study of T cell responses to AZD1222 COVID-19 vaccine. General study results and limits: Females outnumbered males among donors, who were mostly white British; clonal diversity was possibly underestimated. Vaccine-associated CD4 TCRs spanned spike, dominant at 160-218 and 743-854.

TCRdb's copy holds only in-frame clones and misses some; the assay was immunoSEQ multiplex PCR. The sample shows tens of thousands of clones, around nine tenths of them seen only once. J was trimmed by 9 bases and V by 2 bases; bases with no gene match: 11. Germline V gene lookup returns CDR1 MDHEN and CDR2 SYDVKM. The CDR3 runs 15 residues. Source: peripheral blood, taken on day 0 of AZD1222 vaccination. This clonotype was obtained from an adult in good health. The chain combines TRBV28 with TRBJ2-7, with 9 bases fitting TRBD2. CDR3 DNA: TGTGCCAGCAGTTTACTCCGAGGTAGCGGGAGTCCGCAGTACTTC. Amino acid sequence: CASSLLRGSGSPQYF. The complete variable domain, with remaining parts taken from reference TRBV28 and TRBJ2-7, reads DVKVTQSSRYLVKRTGEKVFLECVQDMDHENMFWYRQDPGLGLRLIYFSYDVKMKEKGDIPEGYSVSREKKERFSLILESASTNQTSMYLCASSLLRGSGSPQYFGPGTRLTVT.